This T cell receptor beta chain was sequenced for a study of a mutant IDH1 vaccine in newly diagnosed glioma. As for the study in general: Vaccine dosing followed radiotherapy by 4-6 weeks, or accompanied temozolomide cycles. Treatment recipients were around 62% male and approximately 40% female, and their mean age was about 39 years. Study-wide results and caveats: Immune responses arising from the vaccine appeared in about 95% of patients. Changes in the top peripheral T cell clonotypes seemingly had no bearing on pseudoprogression.

In the case of this clone: Its antigen is currently unknown.

The V end lost 4 bases, the J end lost 3 bases, and 7 bases lay between the germline ends. Germline values: CDR1 SGHDT, CDR2 YYEEEE. The CDR3 has 12 amino acids. Generated by immunoSEQ multiplex PCR, the TCRdb table keeps only in-frame clones and is missing some. The data contain 9,500 to 14,000 clones, around 87% of them singletons. Time point reported: week 5, during vaccination. Mutant IDH1 20-mer peptide, at 300 ug, made up each vaccine dose, with topical imiquimod. This clonotype originated in a woman aged 40 to 55 with glioma. Some clones in this sample may be carry-over from other donors' samples. The rearrangement joins TRBV5-6 to TRBJ2-5, with D unclear. The source was PBMCs, collected from a glioma patient whose treatment included an IDH1 peptide vaccine. Written as DNA, the CDR3 is TGTGCCAGCAGCCTCATTAAAGAGACCCAGTACTTC. Translating it yields CASSLIKETQYF.